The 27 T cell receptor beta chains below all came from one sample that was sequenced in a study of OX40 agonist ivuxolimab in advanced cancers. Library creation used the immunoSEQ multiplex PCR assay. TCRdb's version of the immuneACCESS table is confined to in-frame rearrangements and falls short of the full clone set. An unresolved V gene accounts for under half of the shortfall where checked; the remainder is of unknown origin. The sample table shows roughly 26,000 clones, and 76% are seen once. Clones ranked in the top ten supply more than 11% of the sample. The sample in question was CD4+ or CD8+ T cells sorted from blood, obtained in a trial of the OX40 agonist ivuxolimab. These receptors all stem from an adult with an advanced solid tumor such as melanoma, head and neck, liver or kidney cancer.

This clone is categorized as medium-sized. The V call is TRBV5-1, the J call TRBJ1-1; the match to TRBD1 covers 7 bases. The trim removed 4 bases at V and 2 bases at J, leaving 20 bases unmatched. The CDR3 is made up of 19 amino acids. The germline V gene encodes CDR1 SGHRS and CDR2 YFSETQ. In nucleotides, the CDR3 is TGCGCCAGCAGCCGGACAGGTACCTTCCTGGGGCAGAAAAACACTGAAGCTTTCTTT. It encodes CASSRTGTFLGQKNTEAFF.

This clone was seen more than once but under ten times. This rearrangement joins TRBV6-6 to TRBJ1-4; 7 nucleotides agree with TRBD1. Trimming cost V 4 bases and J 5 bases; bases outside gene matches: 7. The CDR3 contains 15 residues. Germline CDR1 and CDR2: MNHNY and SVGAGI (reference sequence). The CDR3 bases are TGTGCCAGCAGTTGGGGGGGACAGTTCAATGAAAAACTGTTTTTT. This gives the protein CASSWGGQFNEKLFF.

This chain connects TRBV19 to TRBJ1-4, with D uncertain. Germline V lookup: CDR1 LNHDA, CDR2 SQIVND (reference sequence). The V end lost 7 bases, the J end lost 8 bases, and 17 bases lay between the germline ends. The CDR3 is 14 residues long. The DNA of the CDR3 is TGTGCCAGTACCAATGTCCGGACGGGGGAAAAACTGTTTTTT. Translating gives CASTNVRTGEKLFF.

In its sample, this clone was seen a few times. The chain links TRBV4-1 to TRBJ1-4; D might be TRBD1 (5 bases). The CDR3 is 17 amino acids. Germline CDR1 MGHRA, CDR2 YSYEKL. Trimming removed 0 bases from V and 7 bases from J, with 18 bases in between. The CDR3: CASSQETTGAPGEKLFF. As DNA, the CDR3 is TGCGCCAGCAGCCAAGAGACTACCGGGGCTCCGGGTGAAAAACTGTTTTTT.

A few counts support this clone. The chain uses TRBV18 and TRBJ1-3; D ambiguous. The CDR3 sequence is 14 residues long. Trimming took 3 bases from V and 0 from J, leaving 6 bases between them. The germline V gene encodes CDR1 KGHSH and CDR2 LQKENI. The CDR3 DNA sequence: TGTGCCAGCTCACCGGAAACCTCTGGAAACACCATATATTTT. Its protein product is CASSPETSGNTIYF.

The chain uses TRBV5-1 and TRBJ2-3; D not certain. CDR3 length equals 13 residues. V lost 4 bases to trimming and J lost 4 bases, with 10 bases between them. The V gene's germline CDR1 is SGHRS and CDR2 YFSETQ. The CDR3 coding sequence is TGCGCCAGCAGCACCTCCCCCGCAGATACGCAGTATTTT. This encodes CASSTSPADTQYF.

CDR3 sequence: CASSWGQGGYGYTF. The DNA of the CDR3 is TGTGCCAGTAGTTGGGGACAGGGCGGATATGGCTACACCTTC. The chain has TRBV19 and TRBJ1-2, with 9 bases matching TRBD1. The length of the CDR3 is 14 residues. Trimming cost V 5 bases and J 5 bases; bases outside gene matches: 6. Germline V lookup: CDR1 LNHDA, CDR2 SQIVND (reference sequence).

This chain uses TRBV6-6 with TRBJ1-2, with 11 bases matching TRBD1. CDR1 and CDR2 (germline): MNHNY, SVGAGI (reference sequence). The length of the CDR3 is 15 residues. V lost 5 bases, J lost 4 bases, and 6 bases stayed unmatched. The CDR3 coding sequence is TGTGCCAGCAGTGCCGGGACAGGGGGTAGCTATGGCTACACCTTC. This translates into CASSAGTGGSYGYTF.

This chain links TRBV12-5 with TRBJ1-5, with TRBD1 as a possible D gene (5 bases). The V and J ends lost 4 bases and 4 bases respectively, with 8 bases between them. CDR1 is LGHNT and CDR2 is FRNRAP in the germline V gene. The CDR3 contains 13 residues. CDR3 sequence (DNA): TGTGCTAGTGGTTCGGAGGGGAATCAGCCCCAGCATTTT. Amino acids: CASGSEGNQPQHF.

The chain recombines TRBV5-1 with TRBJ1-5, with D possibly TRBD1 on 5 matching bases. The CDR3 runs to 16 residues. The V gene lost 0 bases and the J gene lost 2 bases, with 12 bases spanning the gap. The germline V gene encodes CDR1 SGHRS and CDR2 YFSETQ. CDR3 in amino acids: CASSLEGDYRNQPQHF. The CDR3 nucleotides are TGCGCCAGCAGCTTGGAAGGGGATTATCGCAATCAGCCCCAGCATTTT.

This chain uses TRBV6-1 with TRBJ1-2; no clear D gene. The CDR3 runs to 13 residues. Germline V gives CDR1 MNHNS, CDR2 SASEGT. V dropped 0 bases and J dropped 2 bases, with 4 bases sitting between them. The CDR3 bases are TGTGCCAGCAGTGAAGCGGTCAACTATGGCTACACCTTC. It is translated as CASSEAVNYGYTF.

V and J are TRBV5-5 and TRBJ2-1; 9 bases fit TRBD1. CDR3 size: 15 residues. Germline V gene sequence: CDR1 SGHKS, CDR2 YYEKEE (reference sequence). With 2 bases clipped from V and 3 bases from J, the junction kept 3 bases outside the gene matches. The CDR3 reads CASSLRDRVYNEQFF. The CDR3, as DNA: TGTGCCAGCAGCTTAAGGGACAGGGTCTACAATGAGCAGTTCTTC.

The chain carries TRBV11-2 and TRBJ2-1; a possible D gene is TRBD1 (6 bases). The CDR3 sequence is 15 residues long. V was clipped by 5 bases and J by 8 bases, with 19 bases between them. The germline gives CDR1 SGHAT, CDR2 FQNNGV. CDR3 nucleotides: TGTGCCAGCAGCGACGTCCGGGACATTCTGGATGAGCAGTTCTTC. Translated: CASSDVRDILDEQFF.

CDR3 loop: CASSFGGMAQPQHF. Written as DNA, the CDR3 is TGTGCCAGCAGCTTCGGAGGGATGGCTCAGCCCCAGCATTTT. The gene calls are TRBV5-5 and TRBJ1-5; D ambiguous. CDR1 and CDR2 from the germline V gene are SGHKS and YYEKEE (reference sequence). The CDR3 runs 14 residues. V lost 2 bases and J 6 bases, leaving 12 bases between the germline ends.

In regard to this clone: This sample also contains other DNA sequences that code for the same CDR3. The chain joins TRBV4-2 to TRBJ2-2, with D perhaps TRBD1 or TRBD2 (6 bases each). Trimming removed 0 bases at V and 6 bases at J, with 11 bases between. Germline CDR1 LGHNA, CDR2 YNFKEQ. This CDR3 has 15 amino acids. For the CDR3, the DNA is TGTGCCAGCAGCCAAGAAGGGGGGCTGGCCGGGGAGCTGTTTTTT. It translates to CASSQEGGLAGELFF.

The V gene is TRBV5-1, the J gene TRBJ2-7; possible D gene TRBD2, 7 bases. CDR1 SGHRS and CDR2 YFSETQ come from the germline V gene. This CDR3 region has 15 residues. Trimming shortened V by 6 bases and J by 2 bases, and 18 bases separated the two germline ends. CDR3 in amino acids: CASTPGGLPPYEQYF. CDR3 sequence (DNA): TGCGCCAGCACCCCCGGGGGGCTCCCTCCCTACGAGCAGTACTTC.

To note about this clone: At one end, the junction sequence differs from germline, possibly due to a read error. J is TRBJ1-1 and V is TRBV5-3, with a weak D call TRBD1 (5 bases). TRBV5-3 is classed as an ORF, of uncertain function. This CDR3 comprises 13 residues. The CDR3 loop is CASSFQGSTEAFF. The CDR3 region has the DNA TGTGCCAGCAGCTTTCAGGGATCCACTGAAGCTTTCTTT.

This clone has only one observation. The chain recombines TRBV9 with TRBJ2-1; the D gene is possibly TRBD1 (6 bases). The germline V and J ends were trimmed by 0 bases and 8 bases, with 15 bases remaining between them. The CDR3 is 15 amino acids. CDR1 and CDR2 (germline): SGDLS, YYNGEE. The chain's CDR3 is CASSVGPGARDEQFF. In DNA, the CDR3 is TGTGCCAGCAGCGTAGGTCCAGGGGCCCGCGATGAGCAGTTCTTC.

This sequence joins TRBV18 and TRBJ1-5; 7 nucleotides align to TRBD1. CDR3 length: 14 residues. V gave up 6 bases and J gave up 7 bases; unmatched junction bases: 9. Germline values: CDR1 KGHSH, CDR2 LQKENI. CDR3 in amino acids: CASSPDREGQPQHF. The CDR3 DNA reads TGTGCCAGCTCGCCTGACAGGGAAGGACAGCCCCAGCATTTT. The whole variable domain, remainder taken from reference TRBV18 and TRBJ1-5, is NAGVMQNPRHLVRRRGQEARLRCSPMKGHSHVYWYRQLPEEGLKFMVYLQKENIIDESGMPKERFSAEFPKEGPSILRIQQVVRGDSAAYFCASSPDREGQPQHFGDGTRLSIL.

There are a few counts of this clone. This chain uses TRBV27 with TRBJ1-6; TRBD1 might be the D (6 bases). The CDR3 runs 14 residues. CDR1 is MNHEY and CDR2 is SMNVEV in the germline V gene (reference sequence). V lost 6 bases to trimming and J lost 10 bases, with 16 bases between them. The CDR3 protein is CASSRGGGVSPLHF. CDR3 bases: TGTGCCAGCAGCCGAGGGGGGGGTGTCTCACCCCTCCACTTT.

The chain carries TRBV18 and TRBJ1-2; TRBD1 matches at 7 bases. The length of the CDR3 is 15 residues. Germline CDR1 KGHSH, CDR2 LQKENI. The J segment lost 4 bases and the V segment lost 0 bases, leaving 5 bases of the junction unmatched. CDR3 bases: TGTGCCAGCTCACCACCGACAGGGAAGGGCTATGGCTACACCTTC. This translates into CASSPPTGKGYGYTF. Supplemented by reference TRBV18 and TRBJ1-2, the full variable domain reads NAGVMQNPRHLVRRRGQEARLRCSPMKGHSHVYWYRQLPEEGLKFMVYLQKENIIDESGMPKERFSAEFPKEGPSILRIQQVVRGDSAAYFCASSPPTGKGYGYTFGSGTRLTVV.

CDR3 bases: TGTGCCAGCAGTCTCCGGACTGACTACACCGGGGAGCTGTTTTTT. Amino acid sequence: CASSLRTDYTGELFF. The V and J genes are TRBV6-5 and TRBJ2-2; D is perhaps TRBD2 (5 bases). CDR1 MNHEY and CDR2 SVGAGI come from the germline V gene. CDR3 length: 15 amino acids. The germline V and J ends were trimmed by 5 bases and 3 bases, with 13 bases remaining between them.

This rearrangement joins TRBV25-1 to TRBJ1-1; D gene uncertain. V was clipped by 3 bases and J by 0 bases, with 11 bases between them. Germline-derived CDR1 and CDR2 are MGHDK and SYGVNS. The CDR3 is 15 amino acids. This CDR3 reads CASSESSLVNTEAFF. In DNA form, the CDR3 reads TGTGCCAGCAGTGAGTCGTCACTAGTGAACACTGAAGCTTTCTTT.

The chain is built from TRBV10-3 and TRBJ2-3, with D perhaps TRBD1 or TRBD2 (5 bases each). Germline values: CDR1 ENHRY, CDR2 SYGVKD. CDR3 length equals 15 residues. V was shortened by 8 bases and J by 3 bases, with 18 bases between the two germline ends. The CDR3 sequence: CAISPGDGQTDTQYF. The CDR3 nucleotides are TGTGCCATCTCTCCCGGGGACGGGCAGACAGATACGCAGTATTTT.

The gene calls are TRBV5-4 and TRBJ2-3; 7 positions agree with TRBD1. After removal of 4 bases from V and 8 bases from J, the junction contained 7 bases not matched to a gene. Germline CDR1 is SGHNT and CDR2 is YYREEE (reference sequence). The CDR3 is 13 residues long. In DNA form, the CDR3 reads TGTGCCAGCAGCAGAGACAGGGACGGTACGCAGTATTTT. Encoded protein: CASSRDRDGTQYF.

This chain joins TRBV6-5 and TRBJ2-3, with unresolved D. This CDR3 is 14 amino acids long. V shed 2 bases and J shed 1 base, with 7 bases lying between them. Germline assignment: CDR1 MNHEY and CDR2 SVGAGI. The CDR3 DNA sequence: TGTGCCAGCAGTTACAGGGCCGGCACAGATACGCAGTATTTT. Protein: CASSYRAGTDTQYF.

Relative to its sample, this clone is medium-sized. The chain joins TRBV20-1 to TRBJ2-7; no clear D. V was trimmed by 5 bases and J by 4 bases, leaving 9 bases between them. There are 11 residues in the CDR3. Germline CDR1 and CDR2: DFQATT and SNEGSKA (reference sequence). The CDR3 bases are TGCAGTGCTCCCGACGGTTACGAGCAGTACTTC. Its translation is CSAPDGYEQYF.